The following is a T cell receptor beta chain sequence with its context. Its antigen remains unidentified. Primed by a sample-barcoded 5' primer and a J-beta primer mix, a second PCR proceeded for 7 to 11 cycles. Each CDR3 protein gets one entry after TCRdb re-called the 5' RACE reads with MiXCR. The repertoire holds some 1,500,000 distinct CDR3 sequences, with about 42% as singletons. The junction had 3 bases not matched to a gene; V was cut back by 1 base and J by 9 bases. The germline CDR1 and CDR2 sequences are MGHRA and YSYEKL. There are 14 residues in the CDR3. This sample stems from a study of blood T cells in healthy people across ages. Study observations and caveats: The long-lived group displayed more naive CD4+ cells, plus higher diversity, than the aged donors did.

Per-sample yields of isolated PBMCs were at least 6 million. The TCR was taken from a young woman in good health. Sequenced material: blood. The V and J genes are TRBV4-1 and TRBJ2-4, with 10 bases identical to TRBD1. In nucleotides, the CDR3 is TGCGCCAGCAGCCAAGGGACAGGGGGGACCATTCAGTACTTC. Translation: CASSQGTGGTIQYF.